One and the same sample provided the 29 T cell receptor beta chains below, sequenced in a study of blood T cell repertoires in COVID-19. Produced via immunoSEQ multiplex PCR; TCRdb's table is partial and in-frame only. Here the sample spans roughly 140,000 clones, about 90% being singletons. Sequencing was done on a sample of PBMCs or T cells enriched from blood (not recorded which). Every receptor here comes from a man aged 55 to 70 who had recovered from COVID-19.

The gene calls are TRBV19 and TRBJ2-3, with D perhaps TRBD2 (6 bases). This CDR3 is 15 amino acids long. V dropped 1 base and J dropped 6 bases, with 14 bases sitting between them. Germline V gene lookup returns CDR1 LNHDA and CDR2 SQIVND (reference sequence). The CDR3 loop is CASSIVDGSGDTQYF. DNA of the CDR3: TGTGCCAGTAGTATAGTAGACGGGAGCGGTGATACGCAGTATTTT.

The gene calls are TRBV6-5 and TRBJ2-7; D may be TRBD2 (7 bases). This CDR3 contains 15 residues. V dropped 6 bases and J dropped 4 bases, with 19 bases sitting between them. The germline V gene has CDR1 MNHEY and CDR2 SVGAGI. Written as DNA, the CDR3 is TGTGCCAGCAGACATCGGGCGGGGGCTCGGTACGAGCAGTACTTC. It yields the protein CASRHRAGARYEQYF.

The chain uses TRBV5-1 and TRBJ2-7, with D possibly matching TRBD2 (6 bases). Trimming shortened V by 4 bases and J by 4 bases, and 15 bases separated the two germline ends. The CDR3 runs 14 residues. CDR1 is SGHRS, CDR2 YFSETQ, per germline. The CDR3 reads CASSPEAGSYEQYF. DNA for the CDR3: TGCGCCAGCAGCCCGGAGGCGGGATCGTACGAGCAGTACTTC. Full variable domain (rest looked up from reference TRBV5-1 and TRBJ2-7): KAGVTQTPRYLIKTRGQQVTLSCSPISGHRSVSWYQQTPGQGLQFLFEYFSETQRNKGNFPGRFSGRQFSNSRSEMNVSTLELGDSALYLCASSPEAGSYEQYFGPGTRLTVT.

V and J are TRBV6-2 or TRBV6-3 and TRBJ2-3, with a tentative D call TRBD2 (5 bases). CDR1 and CDR2 from the germline V gene are MNHEY and SVGEGT. V shed 5 bases and J shed 3 bases, with 15 bases lying between them. There are 15 residues in the CDR3. CDR3 protein: CASSRQAARTDTQYF. The CDR3 DNA reads as TGTGCCAGCAGTCGCCAAGCGGCGCGGACAGATACGCAGTATTTT.

This chain uses TRBV2 with TRBJ2-1; D call uncertain. In germline, CDR1 is SNHLY, CDR2 FYNNEI. This CDR3 has 14 residues. Trimming pared 6 bases from V and 1 base from J, leaving 10 bases between. The CDR3 loop is CASRRSTSYNEQFF. Written as DNA, the CDR3 is TGTGCCAGCAGAAGGAGTACGTCCTACAATGAGCAGTTCTTC.

The chain links TRBV9 to TRBJ2-1; D remains ambiguous. Germline V gene lookup returns CDR1 SGDLS and CDR2 YYNGEE. The length of the CDR3 is 14 residues. Trimming shortened V by 0 bases and J by 0 bases, and 4 bases separated the two germline ends. CDR3 in amino acids: CASSVGVSYNEQFF. Here the CDR3 DNA reads TGTGCCAGCAGCGTAGGAGTCTCCTACAATGAGCAGTTCTTC.

The chain is built from TRBV2 and TRBJ1-4; D not certain. The CDR3 is made up of 15 amino acids. Looked up from germline, CDR1 is SNHLY and CDR2 is FYNNEI. V was shortened by 6 bases and J by 7 bases, with 18 bases between the two germline ends. In DNA form, the CDR3 reads TGTGCCAGCAGCCCCAGTCTCATCTCAGGTGAAAAACTGTTTTTT. Amino acid sequence: CASSPSLISGEKLFF.

The V and J genes are TRBV6-5 and TRBJ1-2; a possible D gene is TRBD1 (6 bases). V lost 6 bases and J 6 bases, leaving 14 bases between the germline ends. From germline, CDR1 is MNHEY and CDR2 SVGAGI. This CDR3 comprises 13 residues. Here the CDR3 reads CASRLTGSNGYTF. The CDR3 coding sequence is TGTGCCAGCAGACTTACAGGGAGTAATGGCTACACCTTC.

CDR3 sequence reads: CASSYTGTELFF. The DNA for the CDR3 is TGTGCCAGCAGCTATACCGGGACAGAACTGTTTTTT. The V gene is TRBV5-6, the J gene TRBJ1-4; 7 bases map to TRBD1. The J segment lost 12 bases and the V segment lost 3 bases, leaving 5 bases of the junction unmatched. Germline V gene sequence: CDR1 SGHDT, CDR2 YYEEEE. The CDR3 sequence is 12 residues long.

The chain uses TRBV6-2 or TRBV6-3 and TRBJ1-1; unclear D gene. The germline CDR1 and CDR2 sequences are MNHEY and SVGEGT. This CDR3 comprises 15 residues. Trimming stripped 7 bases from V and 1 base from J, with 16 bases between. The CDR3 DNA sequence: TGTGCCAGCACCCCTGTGCTTAAGAGGAACACTGAAGCTTTCTTT. This codes for CASTPVLKRNTEAFF.

The chain employs TRBV5-1 and TRBJ1-2; D may be TRBD1 (5 bases). Germline loops: CDR1 SGHRS, CDR2 YFSETQ. V gave up 0 bases and J gave up 4 bases, with 7 bases separating them. The CDR3 spans 13 residues. The CDR3 region has the DNA TGCGCCAGCAGCTTGGAACAGGTCTATGGCTACACCTTC. Translated, it gives CASSLEQVYGYTF.

This chain links TRBV21-1 with TRBJ2-1; the listed D gene, TRBD2, was not tested against the DNA. TRBV21-1 is a recognized pseudogene. This CDR3 spans 14 amino acids. The CDR3 DNA sequence: TGTGCCAGCAGCAAACGGGATCGGTGCAATGAGCAGTTCTTC. Translation gives CASSKRDRCNEQFF.

The rearrangement joins TRBV3-1 (or the pseudogene TRBV3-2) to TRBJ2-4, with a tentative D call TRBD2 (5 bases). The CDR3 consists of 12 residues. Trimming removed 4 bases from V and 16 bases from J, with 17 bases in between. The germline V gene has CDR1 LGHDT and CDR2 YNNKEL (reference sequence). The CDR3 is CASSRNGERVYF. CDR3 nucleotide sequence: TGTGCCAGCAGCCGAAATGGGGAGAGGGTTTACTTC.

The gene calls are TRBV28 and TRBJ2-7, with D maybe TRBD2 (7 bases). V lost 8 bases and J lost 6, with 14 bases in between. CDR1 and CDR2 from the germline V gene are MDHEN and SYDVKM. This CDR3 comprises 12 residues. This chain's CDR3 is CASGEGDREQYF. The DNA for the CDR3 is TGTGCCAGCGGGGAGGGGGATCGCGAGCAGTACTTC.

The chain joins TRBV6-1 to TRBJ2-2; D perhaps matches TRBD2 (5 bases). The ends were cut back, 2 bases at V and 5 bases at J, with 15 bases in the middle. Germline V gene sequence: CDR1 MNHNS, CDR2 SASEGT. The CDR3 contains 16 residues. The CDR3 bases are TGTGCCAGCAGTGAACTTCCATACACTAGTACCGGGGAGCTGTTTTTT. Translation: CASSELPYTSTGELFF.

For the CDR3, the DNA is TGTGCCAGTAAAGAGGGGACTAGCAAAAACATTCAGTACTTC. This codes for CASKEGTSKNIQYF. V is TRBV19 and J is TRBJ2-4; 8 positions agree with TRBD2. The CDR3 is 14 amino acids. J gave up 3 bases and V 7 bases, and 5 bases lay outside the gene matches. Germline V gene data show CDR1 as LNHDA and CDR2 as SQIVND (reference sequence).

V gene TRBV12-3 or TRBV12-4 combines with J gene TRBJ2-2; D perhaps matches TRBD2 (6 bases). V shed 0 bases and J shed 7 bases, with 6 bases lying between them. This CDR3 is 13 amino acids long. The CDR3 coding sequence is TGTGCCAGCAGTTTAGCGGAGGGCGGGGAGCTGTTTTTT. It translates to CASSLAEGGELFF.

V usage is TRBV27 and J usage is TRBJ2-1; maybe TRBD1 (6 bases). This CDR3 spans 12 amino acids. V was trimmed by 5 bases and J by 12 bases, leaving 14 bases between them. CDR1 and CDR2 (germline): MNHEY, SMNVEV (reference sequence). As DNA, the CDR3 is TGTGCCAGCAGTGCGCGAGGGGGTAGGCAGTTCTTC. Protein sequence: CASSARGGRQFF.

CDR3 nucleotide sequence: TGTGCCAGTAAGTTTGCAGGGGGGAACACTGAAGCTTTCTTT. Its translation: CASKFAGGNTEAFF. V usage is TRBV19 and J usage is TRBJ1-1; 7 bases are shared with TRBD1. There are 14 residues in the CDR3. Trimming at V came to 7 bases and at J to 1 base, leaving 6 bases not matched to a gene. The germline V gene has CDR1 LNHDA and CDR2 SQIVND (reference sequence). The variable domain in full, with the rest retrieved from reference TRBV19 and TRBJ1-1, is DGGITQSPKYLFRKEGQNVTLSCEQNLNHDAMYWYRQDPGQGLRLIYYSQIVNDFQKGDIAEGYSVSREKKESFPLTVTSAQKNPTAFYLCASKFAGGNTEAFFGQGTRLTVV.

V is TRBV6-6 and J is TRBJ1-1, with D possibly being TRBD1 (5 bases). Per the germline V gene, CDR1 is MNHNY and CDR2 is SVGAGI (reference sequence). V was trimmed by 0 bases and J by 0 bases, leaving 5 bases between them. The CDR3 consists of 14 residues. CDR3 sequence (DNA): TGTGCCAGCAGTTACTCGACAGTGAACACTGAAGCTTTCTTT. It translates to CASSYSTVNTEAFF.

This clone showed up just once. The V and J genes are TRBV6-5 and TRBJ2-7, with D possibly TRBD2 on 6 matching bases. Germline CDR1 MNHEY, CDR2 SVGAGI. V gave up 6 bases and J gave up 3 bases, with 12 bases separating them. The CDR3 is 13 amino acids. CDR3 DNA sequence: TGTGCCAGCAGAGAGTCCGGGAGCTACGAGCAGTACTTC. This encodes CASRESGSYEQYF.

V gene TRBV7-9 combines with J gene TRBJ1-2, with D possibly being TRBD1 (5 bases). The CDR3 sequence is 14 residues long. The ends were cut back, 6 bases at V and 5 bases at J, with 16 bases in the middle. The germline V gene has CDR1 SEHNR and CDR2 FQNEAQ (reference sequence). The CDR3 loop reads CASSIDSNSYGYTF. DNA for the CDR3: TGTGCCAGCAGTATCGACAGTAATTCTTATGGCTACACCTTC. The full variable domain, its missing parts supplied by reference TRBV7-9 and TRBJ1-2, is DTGVSQNPRHKITKRGQNVTFRCDPISEHNRLYWYRQTLGQGPEFLTYFQNEAQLEKSRLLSDRFSAERPKGSFSTLEIQRTEQGDSAMYLCASSIDSNSYGYTFGSGTRLTVV.

The gene calls are TRBV6-4 and TRBJ1-2; tentative D call: TRBD1 (5 bases). V was clipped by 3 bases and J by 9 bases, with 14 bases between them. Germline lookup yields CDR1 MRHNA and CDR2 SNTAGT. This CDR3 is built from 13 residues. CDR3 nucleotides: TGTGCCAGCAGTGAACATGGACGGGGGAGCTACACCTTC. It encodes CASSEHGRGSYTF.

The CDR3 sequence is CASSSSRRGDSEAFF. In nucleotides, the CDR3 is TGTGCCAGCAGTTCATCACGCCGGGGAGATTCTGAAGCTTTCTTT. The chain links TRBV3-1 (or the pseudogene TRBV3-2) to TRBJ1-1; D unclear. Germline values: CDR1 LGHDT, CDR2 YNNKEL (reference sequence). The V and J ends lost 6 bases and 6 bases respectively, with 20 bases between them. This CDR3 comprises 15 residues.

The rearrangement joins TRBV9 to TRBJ1-2; D not resolved. The CDR3 runs 15 residues. V lost 3 bases to trimming and J lost 7 bases, with 19 bases between them. Germline loops: CDR1 SGDLS, CDR2 YYNGEE. In DNA, the CDR3 is TGTGCCAGCAGCGCCCCAATCCGGGAAAGGCCTGGCTACACCTTC. It codes for CASSAPIRERPGYTF.

The J gene is TRBJ1-3, the V gene TRBV10-2; no clear D gene. V dropped 4 bases and J dropped 0 bases, with 10 bases sitting between them. The CDR3 has 15 amino acids. The germline gives CDR1 WSHSY, CDR2 SAAADI. The CDR3 coding sequence is TGCGCCAGCAGTGCGGCCACTATCTCTGGAAACACCATATATTTT. Translating gives CASSAATISGNTIYF.

This chain uses TRBV15 with TRBJ2-1; the match to TRBD2 covers 14 bases. V lost 0 bases, J lost 7 bases, and 2 bases stayed unmatched. The CDR3 has 16 residues. Germline loops: CDR1 LNHNV, CDR2 YYDKDF (reference sequence). CDR3 bases: TGTGCCACCAGCAGAGATCGGACTAGCGGGAGGAATGAGCAGTTCTTC. Amino acid sequence: CATSRDRTSGRNEQFF.

The genes are TRBV5-4 and TRBJ1-4; 8 bases are a match to TRBD1. Germline V gives CDR1 SGHNT, CDR2 YYREEE (reference sequence). V lost 4 bases and J lost 2; bases outside the gene matches: 1. The CDR3 is 14 amino acids. CDR3: CASSRDRTNEKLFF. DNA of the CDR3: TGTGCCAGCAGCCGGGACAGGACTAATGAAAAACTGTTTTTT.

This clone was detected only once. The rearrangement joins TRBV6-5 to TRBJ2-3, with TRBD1 identical over 8 bases. With V trimmed by 6 bases and J by 4 bases, 9 bases remained unmatched. The length of the CDR3 is 15 residues. The germline V gene encodes CDR1 MNHEY and CDR2 SVGAGI. Written as DNA, the CDR3 is TGTGCCAGCAGCGGGACAGGAATCCTTGCAGATACGCAGTATTTT. It is translated as CASSGTGILADTQYF.